Below are 2 T cell receptor beta chains sequenced from a single sample in a study of metastatic and nonmetastatic thyroid tumors. Treatment of any kind had been given to no patient before thyroid surgery. TCRdb called clones again from the PCR reads with MiXCR. Here the sample spans fewer than 6,500 clones, 25% to 30% being singletons. Sequenced input: adjacent normal tissue. These receptors were obtained from a female donor with papillary thyroid cancer or a benign thyroid nodule (not recorded which). Some clones in this sample may be carry-over from other donors' samples.

This rearrangement joins TRBV7-6 to TRBJ2-2, with 10 nucleotides matching TRBD1. CDR3 length equals 18 residues. J gave up 1 base and V 4 bases, and 9 bases lay outside the gene matches. The germline V gene encodes CDR1 SGHVS and CDR2 FNYEAQ. CDR3 coding DNA: TGTGCCAGCAGCTCTTGGGACAGGGGTAATTGGAACACCGGGGAGCTGTTTTTT. This gives the protein CASSSWDRGNWNTGELFF.

This clone was seen a few times. The chain employs TRBV11-2 and TRBJ2-2; 10 bases agree with TRBD2. V lost 1 base to trimming and J lost 6 bases; unmatched junction nucleotides: 8. This CDR3 has 17 residues. Germline V gene lookup returns CDR1 SGHAT and CDR2 FQNNGV. The DNA of the CDR3 is TGTGCCAGCAGCTTAGGAGCGGGAGGGCCTGTGGCCGGGGAGCTGTTTTTT. Its protein product is CASSLGAGGPVAGELFF. Filled out from reference TRBV11-2 and TRBJ2-2, the complete variable domain reads EAGVAQSPRYKIIEKRQSVAFWCNPISGHATLYWYQQILGQGPKLLIQFQNNGVVDDSQLPKDRFSAERLKGVDSTLKIQPAKLEDSAVYLCASSLGAGGPVAGELFFGEGSRLTVL.